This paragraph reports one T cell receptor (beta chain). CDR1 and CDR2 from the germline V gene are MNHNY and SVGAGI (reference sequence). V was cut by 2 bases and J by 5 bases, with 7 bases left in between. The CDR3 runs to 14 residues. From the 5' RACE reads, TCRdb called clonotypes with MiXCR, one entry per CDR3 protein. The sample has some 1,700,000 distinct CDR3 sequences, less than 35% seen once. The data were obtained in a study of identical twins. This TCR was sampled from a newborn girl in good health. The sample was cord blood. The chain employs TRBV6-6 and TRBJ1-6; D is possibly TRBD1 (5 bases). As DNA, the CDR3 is TGTGCCAGCAGTTACGGGGGTGATAATTCACCCCTCCACTTT. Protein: CASSYGGDNSPLHF.